A single sample is the source of the 7 T cell receptor beta chains below, sequenced in a study of shared clonotypes between healthy human individuals. TCRdb's copy holds only in-frame clones and misses some; the assay was immunoSEQ multiplex PCR. The sample lists hundreds of thousands of clones, under 80% occurring once. The sequenced sample consisted of memory CD4+ T cells sorted from blood. This sample's subset: CD45RA-negative fraction. The receptors derive from a woman in her 30s in good health.

This chain joins TRBV5-1 and TRBJ2-1; 11 bases align to TRBD2. The CDR3 spans 19 residues. Trimming took 2 bases from V and 1 from J; bases not matched to a gene: 11. CDR1 is SGHRS and CDR2 is YFSETQ in the germline V gene. The CDR3 region has the DNA TGCGCCAGCAGCTTCCCCGGTAGCGGGAGGGCCGTGTCCTACAATGAGCAGTTCTTC. This codes for CASSFPGSGRAVSYNEQFF.

The CDR3 bases are TGTGCCAGCAGTGAAAGGGGGAACTCTGGAAACACCATATATTTT. It is translated as CASSERGNSGNTIYF. The V gene is TRBV2, the J gene TRBJ1-3; D perhaps matches TRBD1 (6 bases). The germline V gene encodes CDR1 SNHLY and CDR2 FYNNEI. The CDR3 contains 15 residues. Trimming took off 2 bases at V and 0 bases at J, with 8 bases between the two ends.

The chain couples TRBV2 to TRBJ2-5, with 12 bases identical to TRBD2. This CDR3 spans 15 amino acids. V shed 4 bases and J 4 bases; nucleotides not matched to a gene: 4. The germline gives CDR1 SNHLY, CDR2 FYNNEI. DNA of the CDR3: TGTGCCAGCAGTGCGGCTAGCGGGAGGGTAGAGACCCAGTACTTC. Protein product: CASSAASGRVETQYF.

This clone has ten or more counts. V gene TRBV7-6 combines with J gene TRBJ2-5; TRBD1 agrees at 7 bases. The CDR3 is made up of 13 amino acids. Germline CDR1 and CDR2: SGHVS and FNYEAQ. V lost 5 bases and J lost 3; bases outside the gene matches: 3. CDR3 nucleotide sequence: TGTGCCAGCAGCGCTGGGACAGAAGAGACCCAGTACTTC. Translation gives CASSAGTEETQYF.

V is TRBV15 and J is TRBJ2-1; 11 bases are shared with TRBD2. CDR3 length equals 21 residues. Germline lookup yields CDR1 LNHNV and CDR2 YYDKDF (reference sequence). Trimming took 3 bases from V and 4 from J; bases not matched to a gene: 20. The CDR3 nucleotides are TGTGCCACCAGCAGTGATGAGGTAGCGGGAGGGCATTTCTTGTTATACAATGAGCAGTTCTTC. It codes for CATSSDEVAGGHFLLYNEQFF.

V gene TRBV10-1 combines with J gene TRBJ2-7; 8 nucleotides agree with TRBD2. Germline CDR1 and CDR2: WNHNN and SYGVQD (reference sequence). Trimming removed 4 bases from V and 1 base from J; junction bases left unmatched: 6. The CDR3 runs 15 residues. The CDR3 reads CASSANSGASYEQYF. CDR3 nucleotides: TGCGCCAGCAGTGCAAATAGCGGGGCTTCCTACGAGCAGTACTTC.

This clone was seen a single time. CDR3 nucleotides: TGTGCCAGCAGCCCCTGGATGGGAAACACCATATATTTT. It codes for CASSPWMGNTIYF. This chain links TRBV7-7 with TRBJ1-3; D gene uncertain. The ends were cut back, 5 bases at V and 4 bases at J, with 9 bases in the middle. Germline V gene lookup returns CDR1 SSHAT and CDR2 FNYEAQ (reference sequence). The CDR3 has 13 amino acids.